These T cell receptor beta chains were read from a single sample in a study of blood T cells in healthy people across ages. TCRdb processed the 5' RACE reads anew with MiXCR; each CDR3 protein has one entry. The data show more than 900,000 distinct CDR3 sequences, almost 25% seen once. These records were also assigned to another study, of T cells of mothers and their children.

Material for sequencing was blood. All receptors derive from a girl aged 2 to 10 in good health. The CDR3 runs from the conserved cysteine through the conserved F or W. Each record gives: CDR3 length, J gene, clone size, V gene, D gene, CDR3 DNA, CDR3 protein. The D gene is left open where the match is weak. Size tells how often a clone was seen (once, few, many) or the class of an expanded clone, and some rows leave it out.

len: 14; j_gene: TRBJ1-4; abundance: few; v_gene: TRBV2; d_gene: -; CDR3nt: TGTGCCAGCAGTGAATCGGGGCTCGGTGAAAAACTGTTTTTT; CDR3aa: CASSESGLGEKLFF
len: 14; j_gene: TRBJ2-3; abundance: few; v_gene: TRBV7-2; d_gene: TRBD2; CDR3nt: TGTGCCAGCAGCTGGGAGGGCCTCGCAGATACGCAGTATTTT; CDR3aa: CASSWEGLADTQYF
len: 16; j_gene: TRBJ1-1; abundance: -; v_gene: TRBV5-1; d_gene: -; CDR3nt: TGCGCCAGCAGCTTGGAACCCCAGGGGAGGAACACTGAAGCTTTCTTT; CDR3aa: CASSLEPQGRNTEAFF
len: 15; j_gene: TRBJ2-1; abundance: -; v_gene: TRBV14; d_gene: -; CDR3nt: TGTGCCAGCAGCCTCGGGGTGGATGCATACAATGAGCAGTTCTTC; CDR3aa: CASSLGVDAYNEQFF
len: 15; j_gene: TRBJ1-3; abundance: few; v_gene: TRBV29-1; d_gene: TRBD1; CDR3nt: TGCAGCGTTTGCTGGGACAGGGACGCCGGAAACACCATATATTTT; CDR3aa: CSVCWDRDAGNTIYF
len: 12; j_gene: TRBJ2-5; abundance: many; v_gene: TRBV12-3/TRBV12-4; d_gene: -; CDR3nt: TGTGCCAGCAGTTATGCCCAAGAGACCCAGTACTTC; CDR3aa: CASSYAQETQYF
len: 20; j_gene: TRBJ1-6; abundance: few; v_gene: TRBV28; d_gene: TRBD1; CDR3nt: TGTGCCAGCAGTTTATGGGGTGTGACAGGGGCGAGTCCTAATAATTCACCCCTCCACTTT; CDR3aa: CASSLWGVTGASPNNSPLHF
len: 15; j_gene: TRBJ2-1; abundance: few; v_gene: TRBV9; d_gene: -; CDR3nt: TGTGCCAGCAGCGTAGGTGGACAACCATACAATGAGCAGTTCTTC; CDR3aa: CASSVGGQPYNEQFF
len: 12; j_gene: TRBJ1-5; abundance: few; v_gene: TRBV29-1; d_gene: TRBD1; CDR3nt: TGCAGCGTTGGACAGGGACCTCAGCCCCAGCATTTT; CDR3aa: CSVGQGPQPQHF
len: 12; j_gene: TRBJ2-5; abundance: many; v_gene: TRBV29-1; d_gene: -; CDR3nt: TGCAGCGTTGTCGCGGGTGGGGAGACCCAGTACTTC; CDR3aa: CSVVAGGETQYF